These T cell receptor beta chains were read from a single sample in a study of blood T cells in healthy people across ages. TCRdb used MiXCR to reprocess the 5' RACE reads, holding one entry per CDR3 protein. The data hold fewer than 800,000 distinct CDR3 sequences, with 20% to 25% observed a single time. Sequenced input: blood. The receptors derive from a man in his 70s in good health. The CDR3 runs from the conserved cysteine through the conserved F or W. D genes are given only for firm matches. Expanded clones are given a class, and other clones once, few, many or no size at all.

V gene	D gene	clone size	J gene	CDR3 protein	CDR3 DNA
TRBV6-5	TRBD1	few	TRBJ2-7	CASRAGTAHSYEQYF	TGTGCCAGTAGGGCCGGGACAGCTCATTCCTACGAGCAGTACTTC
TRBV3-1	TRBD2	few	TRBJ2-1	CASTPAGASGNEQFF	TGTGCCAGCACTCCAGCGGGGGCGAGCGGTAATGAGCAGTTCTTC
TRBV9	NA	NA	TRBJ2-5	CASSVASQETQYF	TGTGCCAGCAGCGTTGCTAGCCAAGAGACCCAGTACTTC
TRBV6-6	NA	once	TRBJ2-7	CASSYRPESSYEQYF	TGTGCCAGCAGTTACAGGCCAGAGAGCTCCTACGAGCAGTACTTC
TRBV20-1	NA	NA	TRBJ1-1	CSARRGGMNTEAFF	TGCAGTGCTAGACGCGGGGGCATGAACACTGAAGCTTTCTTT
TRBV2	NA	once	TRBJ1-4	CASSENGLRREKLFF	TGTGCCAGCAGTGAAAACGGCCTAAGGAGGGAAAAACTGTTTTTT
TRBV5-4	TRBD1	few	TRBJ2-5	CASSPGTGGFETQYF	TGTGCCAGCAGCCCAGGGACAGGGGGCTTTGAGACCCAGTACTTC
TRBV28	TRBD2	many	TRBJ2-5	CASTPLAGVWETQYF	TGTGCCAGCACCCCGCTAGCGGGAGTTTGGGAGACCCAGTACTTC
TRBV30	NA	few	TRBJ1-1	CAWSGGSEAFF	TGTGCCTGGAGTGGAGGATCTGAAGCTTTCTTT
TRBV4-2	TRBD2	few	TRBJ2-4	CASSRERDSKNIQYF	TGTGCCAGCAGCCGAGAGCGGGACTCCAAAAACATTCAGTACTTC
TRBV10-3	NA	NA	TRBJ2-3	CAISEQYTDTQYF	TGTGCCATCAGTGAGCAGTACACAGATACGCAGTATTTT
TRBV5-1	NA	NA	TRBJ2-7	CASSLLGNSYEQYF	TGCGCCAGCAGCTTGCTGGGCAACTCCTACGAGCAGTACTTC
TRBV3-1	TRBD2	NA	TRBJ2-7	CASSQVTNGRDLSSYEQYF	TGTGCCAGCAGCCAAGTTACCAACGGGAGGGACCTATCCTCCTACGAGCAGTACTTC
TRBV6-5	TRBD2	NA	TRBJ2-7	CASRTAGTSGHEQYF	TGTGCCAGCAGGACTGCCGGGACTAGCGGCCACGAGCAGTACTTC
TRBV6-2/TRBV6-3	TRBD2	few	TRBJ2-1	CASSDGLALYNEQFF	TGTGCCAGCAGTGACGGACTAGCGCTCTACAATGAGCAGTTCTTC
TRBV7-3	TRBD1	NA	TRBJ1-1	CASSQGGLETGGLAFF	TGTGCCAGCAGCCAAGGGGGATTGGAGACAGGGGGTCTTGCTTTCTTT
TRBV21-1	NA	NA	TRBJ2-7	CASSKIREGQPCHSYEQYF	TGTGCCAGCAGCAAAATCCGGGAAGGGCAGCCTTGCCACTCCTACGAGCAGTACTTC
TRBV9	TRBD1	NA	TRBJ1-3	CASSPRQGVGNTIYF	TGTGCCAGCAGCCCGCGACAGGGGGTTGGAAACACCATATATTTT
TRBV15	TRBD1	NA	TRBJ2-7	CATSRDRDRGSEQYF	TGTGCCACCAGCAGAGACCGGGACAGGGGATCCGAGCAGTACTTC
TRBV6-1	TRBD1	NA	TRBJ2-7	CASSQFLNRGTRYEQYF	TGTGCCAGCAGTCAATTTTTGAACAGGGGGACACGGTACGAGCAGTACTTC
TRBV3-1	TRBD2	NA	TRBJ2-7	CASSQGGLAGREQYF	TGTGCCAGCAGCCAAGGAGGACTAGCGGGAAGGGAGCAGTACTTC
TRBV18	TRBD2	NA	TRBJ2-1	CASSQIPGTSGAYNEQFF	TGTGCCAGCTCACAGATCCCCGGGACTAGCGGAGCCTACAATGAGCAGTTCTTC
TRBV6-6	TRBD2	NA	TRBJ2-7	CASSYHTPSGSYEQYF	TGTGCCAGCAGTTACCATACGCCTAGCGGGAGCTACGAGCAGTACTTC
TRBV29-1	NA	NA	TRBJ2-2	CSVEVSTGELFF	TGCAGCGTTGAGGTATCCACCGGGGAGCTGTTTTTT
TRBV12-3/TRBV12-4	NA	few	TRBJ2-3	CASSKILDAQYF	TGTGCCAGCAGTAAGATACTGGATGCGCAGTATTTT
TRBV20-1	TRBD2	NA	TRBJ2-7	CSAGIGLAGGYEQYF	TGCAGTGCTGGGATCGGACTAGCGGGAGGTTACGAGCAGTACTTC
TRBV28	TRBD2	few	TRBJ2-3	CASSKSGSGGTQYF	TGTGCCAGCAGCAAAAGCGGGAGCGGTGGTACGCAGTATTTT
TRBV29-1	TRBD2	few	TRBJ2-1	CSAGLAGHPGYNEQFF	TGCAGCGCGGGACTAGCGGGACATCCCGGGTACAATGAGCAGTTCTTC
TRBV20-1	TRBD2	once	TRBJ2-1	CSAFRPGLGSDNEQFF	TGCAGTGCTTTTAGACCGGGACTAGGTTCCGACAATGAGCAGTTCTTC
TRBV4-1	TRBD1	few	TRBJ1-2	CASSQDNSGQGRGYGYTF	TGCGCCAGCAGCCAAGACAACTCGGGACAGGGGCGGGGCTATGGCTACACCTTC
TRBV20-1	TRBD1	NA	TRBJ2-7	CSAPPDREGHEQYF	TGCAGTGCACCCCCGGACAGGGAAGGTCACGAGCAGTACTTC
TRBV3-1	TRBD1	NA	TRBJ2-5	CASSDYRGRGETQYF	TGTGCCAGCAGCGACTACAGGGGGCGCGGGGAGACCCAGTACTTC
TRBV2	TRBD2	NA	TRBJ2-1	CASRETSGSTNEQFF	TGTGCCAGCAGAGAAACTAGCGGGAGTACCAATGAGCAGTTCTTC
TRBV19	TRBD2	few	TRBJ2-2	CASSIGSSGFTGELFF	TGTGCCAGTAGTATTGGCTCTAGCGGATTCACCGGGGAGCTGTTTTTT
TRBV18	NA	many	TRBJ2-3	CASSPGAAGVADTQYF	TGTGCCAGCTCACCAGGAGCGGCGGGTGTGGCAGATACGCAGTATTTT
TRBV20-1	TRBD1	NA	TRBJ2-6	CSARQGAGANVLTF	TGCAGTGCTAGACAGGGGGCCGGGGCCAACGTCCTGACTTTC
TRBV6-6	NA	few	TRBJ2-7	CASSDTTGTPYEQYF	TGTGCCAGCAGCGATACGACCGGGACACCCTACGAGCAGTACTTC
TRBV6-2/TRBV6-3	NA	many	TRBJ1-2	CASSDRGYGYTF	TGTGCCAGCAGTGACCGGGGCTATGGCTACACCTTC
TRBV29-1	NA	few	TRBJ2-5	CSVPAREETQYF	TGCAGCGTTCCTGCAAGAGAGGAGACCCAGTACTTC
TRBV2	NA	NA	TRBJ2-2	CASSDVRGNTGELFF	TGTGCCAGCAGTGATGTGAGGGGGAACACCGGGGAGCTGTTTTTT
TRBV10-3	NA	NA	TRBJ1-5	CAISDSNNQPQHF	TGTGCCATCAGTGACAGTAACAATCAGCCCCAGCATTTT
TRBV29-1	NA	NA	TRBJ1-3	CSVDGGNGNTIYF	TGCAGCGTTGATGGGGGAAATGGAAACACCATATATTTT
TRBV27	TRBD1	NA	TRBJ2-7	CASGLQGADEQYF	TGTGCCAGCGGATTACAGGGGGCTGACGAGCAGTACTTC
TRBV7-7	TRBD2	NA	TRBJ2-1	CASSAGLAGGPYNEQFF	TGTGCTAGCAGCGCGGGACTAGCGGGAGGGCCTTACAATGAGCAGTTCTTC
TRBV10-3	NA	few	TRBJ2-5	CAIWTGRQETQYF	TGTGCCATTTGGACCGGTAGGCAAGAGACCCAGTACTTC
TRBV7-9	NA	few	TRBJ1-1	CASSLTGDMNTEAFF	TGTGCCAGCAGCTTAACGGGGGACATGAACACTGAAGCTTTCTTT
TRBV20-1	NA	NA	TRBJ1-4	CSAGGGSYEKLFF	TGCAGTGCTGGAGGGGGGAGTTATGAAAAACTGTTCTTT
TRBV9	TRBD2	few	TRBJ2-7	CASSPHDQTSGRYEQYF	TGTGCCAGCAGCCCCCACGATCAGACTAGCGGGAGGTACGAGCAGTACTTC
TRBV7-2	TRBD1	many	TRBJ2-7	CASSLRDRASEQYF	TGTGCCAGCAGCTTACGGGACAGGGCTTCCGAGCAGTACTTC
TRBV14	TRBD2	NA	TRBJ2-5	CASSQLLAGARETQYF	TGTGCCAGCAGCCAACTTCTAGCGGGAGCTCGGGAGACCCAGTACTTC
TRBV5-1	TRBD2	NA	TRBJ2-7	CASSSQNGAGARYEQYF	TGCGCCAGCAGCAGCCAAAACGGAGCGGGGGCGAGGTACGAGCAGTACTTC